What follows are 3 T cell receptor beta chains derived from one specimen sequenced in a study of T cell repertoires in cytomegalovirus infection. These receptors have no identified antigens. TCRdb ran MiXCR on the reads and lists one entry per CDR3 protein. The repertoire consists of some 940,000 distinct CDR3 sequences, with roughly a third occurring once and the leading ten covering roughly 13%. The input for sequencing was cultured CD8+ T cells from PBMCs, taken from culture after CMV antigen stimulation. These TCRs come from a human donor in good health (CMV status not recorded). Some clones in this sample may be carry-over from other donors' samples.

This clonotype was observed at least ten times. The chain is built from TRBV7-8 and TRBJ2-1, with D uncertain. The CDR3 covers 15 residues. Trimming shortened V by 0 bases and J by 3 bases, and 9 bases separated the two germline ends. CDR1 is SGHVS, CDR2 FQNEAQ, per germline. The CDR3 nucleotides read TGTGCCAGCAGCTTAGCTAGCAAGTACTACAATGAGCAGTTCTTC. Protein sequence: CASSLASKYYNEQFF.

This clonotype was seen only a few times. V gene TRBV7-9 combines with J gene TRBJ1-4; 7 nucleotides line up with TRBD1. The germline CDR1 and CDR2 sequences are SEHNR and FQNEAQ (reference sequence). The CDR3 has 15 amino acids. Germline trimming cut 5 bases from V and 10 bases from J; bases unmatched to any gene: 13. The CDR3 loop reads CASSTRGNGVGKLFF. CDR3 nucleotides: TGTGCCAGCAGCACCAGGGGGAATGGGGTAGGAAAACTGTTTTTT.

The V call is TRBV6-6, the J call TRBJ1-2; D is unresolved. The CDR3 is made up of 15 amino acids. The V and J ends lost 5 bases and 4 bases respectively, with 17 bases between them. CDR1 and CDR2 (germline): MNHNY, SVGAGI (reference sequence). This CDR3 reads CASSALQFSFYGYTF. The CDR3 nucleotides are TGTGCCAGCAGTGCTTTACAGTTCTCCTTCTATGGCTACACCTTC.